A single sample gave rise to the 12 T cell receptor beta chains below, sequenced in a study of blood T cell repertoires in COVID-19. TCRdb's table, derived via immunoSEQ multiplex PCR, lists solely in-frame clones and lacks some. The table shows about 160,000 clones, with 80% occurring only once. The specimen sequenced was PBMCs or T cells enriched from blood (not recorded which). These receptor sequences come from a woman aged 55-75 years who had recovered from COVID-19.

The rearrangement links TRBV29-1 to TRBJ2-7, with a possible D match to TRBD1 (6 bases). The CDR3 length is 15 residues. The germline CDR1 and CDR2 sequences are SQVTM and ANQGSEA. Trimming stripped 4 bases from V and 2 bases from J, with 18 bases between. The CDR3, as DNA: TGCAGCGTTGGTACCGTAGGACAGTTCACCTACGAGCAGTACTTC. It encodes CSVGTVGQFTYEQYF.

The chain joins TRBV2 to TRBJ2-7; no firm D call. This CDR3 has 13 residues. CDR1 is SNHLY, CDR2 FYNNEI, per germline. V was shortened by 7 bases and J by 3 bases, with 13 bases between the two germline ends. CDR3 bases: TGTGCCAGCATTCCCAGGAATCTCTACGAGCAGTACTTC. Protein sequence: CASIPRNLYEQYF.

This clone was found once. The J gene is TRBJ2-3, the V gene TRBV9; possible D gene TRBD2, 6 bases. The V end lost 2 bases, the J end lost 4 bases, and 11 bases lay between the germline ends. This CDR3 has 14 residues. Germline CDR1 reads SGDLS; CDR2 reads YYNGEE. The CDR3: CASSVRGAADTQYF. The CDR3 region has the DNA TGTGCCAGCAGCGTTCGCGGGGCCGCAGATACGCAGTATTTT.

This sequence joins TRBV24-1 and TRBJ2-7, with D perhaps TRBD1 (6 bases). Germline loops: CDR1 KGHDR, CDR2 SFDVKD. The V end was cut by 5 bases, the J end by 4 bases, with 8 bases between. This CDR3 contains 12 residues. The CDR3, as DNA: TGTGCCACCAGTGGACAGGAATACGAGCAGTACTTC. Protein sequence: CATSGQEYEQYF.

This rearrangement joins TRBV6-5 to TRBJ1-1; a possible D gene is TRBD1 (5 bases). This CDR3 has 10 amino acids. The germline CDR1 and CDR2 sequences are MNHEY and SVGAGI. The V and J ends lost 8 bases and 7 bases respectively, with 8 bases between them. The CDR3 coding sequence is TGTGCCAGCCGACAGTTTGAAGCTTTCTTT. Translation gives CASRQFEAFF.

The CDR3 DNA reads TGTGCCAGCAGCTTGGCGGGGGTGGGCACAGATACGCAGTATTTT. It encodes CASSLAGVGTDTQYF. The chain employs TRBV7-2 and TRBJ2-3, with 7 bases lining up with TRBD2. Trimming took 3 bases from V and 1 from J; bases not matched to a gene: 4. This CDR3 region has 15 residues. The germline gives CDR1 SGHTA, CDR2 FQGNSA.

The genes are TRBV12-5 and TRBJ1-1; 7 bases are a match to TRBD1. This CDR3 spans 15 amino acids. Trimming took 6 bases from V and 3 from J; bases not matched to a gene: 10. Germline V gene sequence: CDR1 LGHNT, CDR2 FRNRAP. CDR3 protein: CASGSPAGGYTEAFF. The CDR3 DNA is TGTGCTAGTGGCTCCCCGGCAGGGGGGTACACTGAAGCTTTCTTT.

This clone was seen more than once but under ten times. The V gene is TRBV18, the J gene TRBJ1-6; a possible D gene is TRBD1 (6 bases). CDR3 length: 15 residues. Germline V gene sequence: CDR1 KGHSH, CDR2 LQKENI. Trimming shortened V by 6 bases and J by 9 bases, and 18 bases separated the two germline ends. Here the CDR3 DNA reads TGTGCCAGCTCCTTGGGAGGGGGAAATGGTTCACCCCTCCACTTT. Amino acid sequence: CASSLGGGNGSPLHF. The full variable domain, in which reference TRBV18 and TRBJ1-6 provide the parts outside the CDR3, is NAGVMQNPRHLVRRRGQEARLRCSPMKGHSHVYWYRQLPEEGLKFMVYLQKENIIDESGMPKERFSAEFPKEGPSILRIQQVVRGDSAAYFCASSLGGGNGSPLHFGNGTRLTVT.

J is TRBJ2-7 and V is TRBV7-7, with 11 bases matching TRBD1. After removal of 6 bases from V and 7 bases from J, the junction contained 5 bases not matched to a gene. Germline V gene lookup returns CDR1 SSHAT and CDR2 FNYEAQ (reference sequence). The length of the CDR3 is 13 residues. The CDR3 spells CASSSGQGAEQYF. The CDR3 nucleotides are TGTGCCAGCAGTTCAGGACAGGGGGCAGAGCAGTACTTC.

The chain uses TRBV7-2 and TRBJ2-2, with 9 bases that match TRBD1. Unmatched junction bases numbered 12, after V lost 10 bases and J lost 3 bases. Germline loops: CDR1 SGHTA, CDR2 FQGNSA. The CDR3 runs to 16 residues. CDR3 sequence (DNA): TGTGCCATCAAGAATCTAGGACAGGGGCACACCGGGGAGCTGTTTTTT. Translation gives CAIKNLGQGHTGELFF.

The chain is built from TRBV19 and TRBJ2-2; 9 nucleotides match TRBD1. V trimming: 6 bases; J trimming: 6 bases; junction bases outside the gene matches: 8. Looked up from germline, CDR1 is LNHDA and CDR2 is SQIVND (reference sequence). CDR3 length: 15 amino acids. The DNA for the CDR3 is TGTGCCAGTAGGGGGGACAGGGTATTGGCCGGGGAGCTGTTTTTT. Translating gives CASRGDRVLAGELFF.

The V and J genes are TRBV5-1 and TRBJ2-3, with 8 nucleotides matching TRBD1. The CDR3 has 14 residues. Germline V gene lookup returns CDR1 SGHRS and CDR2 YFSETQ. Unmatched junction bases numbered 4, after V lost 3 bases and J lost 4 bases. The CDR3 protein is CASSYGTGSDTQYF. CDR3 bases: TGCGCCAGCAGCTACGGGACAGGATCAGATACGCAGTATTTT.